This T cell receptor (beta chain) originates from a study of T cells after yellow fever vaccination. The overall study: It was SMART-Seq v4 Ultra Low Input that prepared the fractions with low cell numbers. Notes on the study in general: Primary-vaccination clones mostly resurfaced post-booster (96% CD4, roughly 87% CD8). A small proportion of clonotypes was detected in both the CD4 and CD8 compartments.

V dropped 1 base and J dropped 8; count of bases not matched to a gene: 2. The CDR3 consists of 12 residues. CDR1 and CDR2 from the germline V gene are DFQATT and SNEGSKA (reference sequence). Concerning this clonotype: As yet, its antigen is unknown.

It was through 5'RACE template switching that TCR cDNA was made, with a universal primer site and UMIs added. TCRdb redid the calling of the 5' RACE reads with MiXCR, one entry per CDR3 protein. The sample consists of 350,000 to 450,000 distinct CDR3 sequences, roughly 20% of them appearing once. The starting material was PBMCs, obtained before the yellow fever booster vaccination. This clonotype was sampled from a man aged 18 to 35 who received the YFV17D yellow fever vaccine. The chain recombines TRBV20-1 with TRBJ1-1; the match to TRBD1 covers 9 bases. The CDR3 sequence is CSARAGQGEAFF. The CDR3 DNA reads as TGCAGTGCTAGAGCCGGACAGGGGGAAGCTTTCTTT.